One TCR beta chain is described in this entry. Repertoires were generated with immunoSEQ multiplex PCR, while TCRdb's copy carries only in-frame clones and drops some. The repertoire holds 72,000 or so clones, with around nine tenths as singletons. The entry originates in a study of blood T cell repertoires in COVID-19. For the study at large: COVID-19 samples collected from the United States, Italy and Spain covered acute and convalescent phases. Nucleic acid was either cDNA or gDNA, and it came from T cells, B-cell-depleted T cells, or PBMCs.

Germline V gives CDR1 LNHDA, CDR2 SQIVND (reference sequence). The junction had 5 bases not matched to a gene; V was cut back by 4 bases and J by 2 bases. The CDR3 is made up of 15 amino acids. The sample taken for sequencing was peripheral blood. The receptor's source is a woman aged 60 to 75 with acute or convalescent COVID-19. This chain uses TRBV19 with TRBJ1-5; 7 bases are shared with TRBD1. The CDR3 is CASSTTGMGNQPQHF. CDR3 DNA: TGTGCCAGTAGTACGACAGGGATGGGCAATCAGCCCCAGCATTTT.